The following is a TCR beta chain sequence with its context. Clones were sequenced by immunoSEQ multiplex PCR, and TCRdb holds only the in-frame ones, with some missing. The sample holds 30,000 to 40,000 clones, 91% seen once. V shed 0 bases and J 10 bases; nucleotides not matched to a gene: 8. CDR3 length equals 14 residues. In germline, CDR1 is SGHNT, CDR2 YYREEE (reference sequence). The entry originates in a study of blood T cell repertoires in COVID-19. The receptor's source is a human donor in a cohort sampled during active COVID-19. The chain is built from TRBV5-4 and TRBJ1-1, with 8 positions matching TRBD1. The source material was peripheral blood. The CDR3 protein is CASSLEGQAVVAFF. For the CDR3, the DNA is TGTGCCAGCAGCTTGGAGGGACAGGCTGTTGTAGCTTTCTTT.